This T cell receptor (beta chain) was obtained from a study of T cell repertoires in cytomegalovirus infection. Study background: It can be stated that public TCR beta signatures indicated CMV infection as well as a matching HLA type. Study findings and constraints: Carriers of CMV plus the relevant HLA were identified by cumulative public TCR beta family frequency. HLA-C-restricted CMV clonotypes gave the most frequent clonotype in two of eight donors.

About this clonotype: Its antigen remains unidentified.

TCRdb re-called the reads with MiXCR, one entry per CDR3 protein. The table records nearly 550,000 distinct CDR3 sequences, 16% of them present only once. The CDR3 is 14 residues long. The J segment lost 0 bases and the V segment lost 5 bases, leaving 2 bases of the junction unmatched. Germline V gene data show CDR1 as SGHAT and CDR2 as FQNNGV. This receptor was obtained from a human donor in good health (CMV status not recorded). Some clones in this sample may be carry-over from other donors' samples. Sample: CD8+ T cells from PBMCs. The gene calls are TRBV11-2 and TRBJ2-3; 7 bases are shared with TRBD2. The CDR3 region has the DNA TGTGCCAGCAGCATTAGCGGGAGCACAGATACGCAGTATTTT. Translated: CASSISGSTDTQYF.